The rows below give T cell receptor beta chains drawn from one sample of a study of T cell changes during pregnancy in multiple sclerosis. TCRdb keeps only in-frame clones here, not all; method: immunoSEQ multiplex PCR. This sample has tens of thousands of clones, with about nine tenths found just once. Sequenced material: peripheral blood, taken in the first trimester of pregnancy. The receptors here all came from a female donor with multiple sclerosis, enrolled in a pregnancy study. Each CDR3 is given without its conserved first and last residue. The order of the fields is D gene, clone size, V gene, CDR3 protein. The D gene is left open where the match is weak. Clone size is shown for a subset of rows, as once, few, many or a class of expanded clone.

d_gene: NA; abundance: NA; v_gene: TRBV2; CDR3aa: ASSVRGHEQF
d_gene: NA; abundance: NA; v_gene: TRBV5-1; CDR3aa: ASSLARPGPDTQY
d_gene: TRBD2; abundance: NA; v_gene: TRBV19; CDR3aa: ASTEGLLSGRGHNEQF
d_gene: TRBD2; abundance: NA; v_gene: TRBV29-1; CDR3aa: SAGTSARYEQY
d_gene: TRBD1; abundance: NA; v_gene: TRBV28; CDR3aa: ASSSGQPETQY
d_gene: TRBD2; abundance: NA; v_gene: TRBV2; CDR3aa: ASSAYAGEARNEQY
d_gene: NA; abundance: once; v_gene: TRBV23-1; CDR3aa: ASFKAGKY
d_gene: TRBD2; abundance: NA; v_gene: TRBV7-2; CDR3aa: ASSPRGTSGTWSPGELF
d_gene: NA; abundance: NA; v_gene: TRBV5-6; CDR3aa: ASSLRQFRGVREQY
d_gene: NA; abundance: NA; v_gene: TRBV20-1; CDR3aa: SARITYEQY
d_gene: TRBD2; abundance: NA; v_gene: TRBV27; CDR3aa: ASSLVGGGRAFYNEQF
d_gene: NA; abundance: NA; v_gene: TRBV5-4; CDR3aa: ASSYRNSPLH
d_gene: NA; abundance: once; v_gene: TRBV28; CDR3aa: ASVTGDAAYEQY
d_gene: TRBD1; abundance: few; v_gene: TRBV13; CDR3aa: ASSLDRANTGELF
d_gene: NA; abundance: NA; v_gene: TRBV6-5; CDR3aa: ASSYSLQTSGNTIY
d_gene: NA; abundance: NA; v_gene: TRBV27; CDR3aa: ASSLGAVNTEAF
d_gene: NA; abundance: NA; v_gene: TRBV29-1; CDR3aa: SVPLGRTFNEQF
d_gene: TRBD2; abundance: NA; v_gene: TRBV27; CDR3aa: ASSLGTSGTNEQF
d_gene: NA; abundance: NA; v_gene: TRBV7-9; CDR3aa: ASSGTSRNTIY
d_gene: NA; abundance: NA; v_gene: TRBV27; CDR3aa: ASSLGKAGETQY
d_gene: NA; abundance: NA; v_gene: TRBV11-2; CDR3aa: ASSAEWETNTGELF
d_gene: TRBD2; abundance: NA; v_gene: TRBV11-1; CDR3aa: ASSLGLAGGHETQY
d_gene: NA; abundance: NA; v_gene: TRBV28; CDR3aa: ASRGFLNTEAF
d_gene: TRBD1; abundance: NA; v_gene: TRBV19; CDR3aa: ATAPGQGANVLT
d_gene: NA; abundance: NA; v_gene: TRBV6-6; CDR3aa: ASSPPGFSYEQY
d_gene: TRBD2; abundance: NA; v_gene: TRBV29-1; CDR3aa: SVHRTSGSGTDTQY
d_gene: NA; abundance: NA; v_gene: TRBV30; CDR3aa: AWSVRGSGYEQY
d_gene: NA; abundance: NA; v_gene: TRBV27; CDR3aa: ASSLLAAYNEQF
d_gene: NA; abundance: NA; v_gene: TRBV27; CDR3aa: ASSLSWGGPQH
d_gene: TRBD1; abundance: NA; v_gene: TRBV27; CDR3aa: ASSLSQQGKREKLF
d_gene: NA; abundance: NA; v_gene: TRBV7-8; CDR3aa: ASSLGRLAPPADTQY
d_gene: TRBD1; abundance: NA; v_gene: TRBV11-3; CDR3aa: ASSVRPGGNYGYT
d_gene: TRBD2; abundance: NA; v_gene: TRBV5-4; CDR3aa: ASSLGLAASYEQY
d_gene: NA; abundance: NA; v_gene: TRBV11-1; CDR3aa: ASSLGDYQETQY
d_gene: NA; abundance: NA; v_gene: TRBV5-1; CDR3aa: ASSQGLNTYEQY
d_gene: NA; abundance: NA; v_gene: TRBV9; CDR3aa: ASSIGHDTGELF
d_gene: NA; abundance: NA; v_gene: TRBV5-1; CDR3aa: ASSGEATGLGTQY
d_gene: NA; abundance: few; v_gene: TRBV6-1; CDR3aa: ASTHRTAYNEQF
d_gene: NA; abundance: NA; v_gene: TRBV25-1; CDR3aa: ASSERWGRSSYNEQF
d_gene: NA; abundance: NA; v_gene: TRBV4-1; CDR3aa: ASSQDNNSPDIRAWQY
d_gene: TRBD2; abundance: NA; v_gene: TRBV7-9; CDR3aa: ASSPRTSGRARRDTQY
d_gene: TRBD1; abundance: NA; v_gene: TRBV4-1; CDR3aa: ASSQTGGAGYGYT
d_gene: NA; abundance: NA; v_gene: TRBV5-6; CDR3aa: ASSGRGHDTEAF
d_gene: TRBD2; abundance: NA; v_gene: TRBV7-9; CDR3aa: ASSLKREGNEQF
d_gene: TRBD2; abundance: many; v_gene: TRBV4-1; CDR3aa: ASSQTLPHRLAHEQY
d_gene: TRBD1; abundance: NA; v_gene: TRBV15; CDR3aa: ATSSDRGTNYGYT
d_gene: TRBD2; abundance: NA; v_gene: TRBV4-3; CDR3aa: ASSQEGTRTYNEQF
d_gene: NA; abundance: NA; v_gene: TRBV10-3; CDR3aa: AISDSGGSYNEQF
d_gene: TRBD2; abundance: NA; v_gene: TRBV2; CDR3aa: ASSELAGGPTDTQY
d_gene: NA; abundance: NA; v_gene: TRBV6-5; CDR3aa: ASSYHRESEQF
d_gene: TRBD1; abundance: once; v_gene: TRBV19; CDR3aa: ASSIGTGIGGNQPQH
d_gene: NA; abundance: NA; v_gene: TRBV5-4; CDR3aa: ASSLASRVRTEAF
d_gene: NA; abundance: NA; v_gene: TRBV29-1; CDR3aa: SVDSPGNEQF